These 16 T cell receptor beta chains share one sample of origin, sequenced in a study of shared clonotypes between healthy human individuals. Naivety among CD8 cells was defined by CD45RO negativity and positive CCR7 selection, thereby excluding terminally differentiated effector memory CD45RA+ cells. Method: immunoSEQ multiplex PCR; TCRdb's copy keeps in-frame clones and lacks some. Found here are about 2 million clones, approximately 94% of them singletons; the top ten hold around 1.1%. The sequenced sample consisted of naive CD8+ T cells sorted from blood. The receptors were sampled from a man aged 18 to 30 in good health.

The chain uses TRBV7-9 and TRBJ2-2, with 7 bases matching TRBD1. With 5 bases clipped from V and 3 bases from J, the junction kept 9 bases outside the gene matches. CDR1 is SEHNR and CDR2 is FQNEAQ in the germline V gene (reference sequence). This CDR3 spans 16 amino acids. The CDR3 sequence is CASSPHRGSDTGELFF. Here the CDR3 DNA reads TGTGCCAGCAGCCCCCACAGGGGAAGCGACACCGGGGAGCTGTTTTTT.

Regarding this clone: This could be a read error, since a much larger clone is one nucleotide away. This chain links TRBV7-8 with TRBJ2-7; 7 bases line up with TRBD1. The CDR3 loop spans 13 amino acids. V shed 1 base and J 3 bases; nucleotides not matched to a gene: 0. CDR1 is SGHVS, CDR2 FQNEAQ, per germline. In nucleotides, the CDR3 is TGTGCCAGCAGCTTAGGGGACAGCTACGAGCAGTACTTC. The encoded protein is CASSLGDSYEQYF.

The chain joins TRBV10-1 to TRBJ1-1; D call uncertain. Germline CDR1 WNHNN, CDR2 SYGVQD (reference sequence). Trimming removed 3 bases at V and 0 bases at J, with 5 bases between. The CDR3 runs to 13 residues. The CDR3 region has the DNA TGCGCCAGCAGTGAAACGATGAACACTGAAGCTTTCTTT. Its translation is CASSETMNTEAFF.

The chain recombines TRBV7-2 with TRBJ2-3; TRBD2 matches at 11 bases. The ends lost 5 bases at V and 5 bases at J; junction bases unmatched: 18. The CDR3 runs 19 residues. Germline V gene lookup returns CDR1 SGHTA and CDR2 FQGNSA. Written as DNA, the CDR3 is TGTGCCAGCAGCCCCAGGGGTTCTAGCGGGAGGAGGGTCGAAGATACGCAGTATTTT. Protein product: CASSPRGSSGRRVEDTQYF.

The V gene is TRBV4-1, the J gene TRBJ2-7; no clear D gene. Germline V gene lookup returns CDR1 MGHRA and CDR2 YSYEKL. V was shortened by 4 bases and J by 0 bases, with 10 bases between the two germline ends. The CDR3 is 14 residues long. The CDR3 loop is CASSLSDNSYEQYF. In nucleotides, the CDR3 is TGCGCCAGCAGCCTCAGCGACAACTCCTACGAGCAGTACTTC.

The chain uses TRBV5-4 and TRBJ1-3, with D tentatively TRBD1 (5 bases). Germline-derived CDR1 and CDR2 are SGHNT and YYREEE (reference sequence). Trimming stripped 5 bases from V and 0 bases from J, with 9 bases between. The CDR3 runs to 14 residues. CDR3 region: CASSWGSSGNTIYF. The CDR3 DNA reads TGTGCCAGCAGTTGGGGGTCCTCTGGAAACACCATATATTTT.

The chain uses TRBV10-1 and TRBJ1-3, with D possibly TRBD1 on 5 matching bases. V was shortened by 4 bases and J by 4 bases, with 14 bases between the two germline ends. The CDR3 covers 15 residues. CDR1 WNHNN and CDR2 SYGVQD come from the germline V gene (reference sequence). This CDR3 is CASSGQGDTGNTIYF. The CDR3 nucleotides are TGCGCCAGCAGTGGCCAGGGTGATACGGGAAACACCATATATTTT.

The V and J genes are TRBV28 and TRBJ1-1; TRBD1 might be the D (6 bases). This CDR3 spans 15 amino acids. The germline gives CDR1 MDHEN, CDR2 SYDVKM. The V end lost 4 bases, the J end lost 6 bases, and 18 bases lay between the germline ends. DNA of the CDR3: TGTGCCAGCAGTTACCCGACAGGCGGGAGTCCTGAAGCTTTCTTT. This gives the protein CASSYPTGGSPEAFF.

The CDR3: CASSQDRNPAYEQYF. As DNA, the CDR3 is TGCGCCAGCAGCCAAGATCGGAACCCAGCCTACGAGCAGTACTTC. The chain links TRBV4-3 to TRBJ2-7; no reliable D call. The V and J ends lost 0 bases and 2 bases respectively, with 11 bases between them. The CDR3 contains 15 residues. The germline CDR1 and CDR2 sequences are LGHNA and YSLEER.

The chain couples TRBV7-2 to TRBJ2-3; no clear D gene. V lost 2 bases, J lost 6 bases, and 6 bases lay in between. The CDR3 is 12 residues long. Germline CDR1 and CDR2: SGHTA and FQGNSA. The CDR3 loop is CASSLLEDTQYF. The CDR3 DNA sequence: TGTGCCAGCAGCTTATTGGAGGATACGCAGTATTTT.

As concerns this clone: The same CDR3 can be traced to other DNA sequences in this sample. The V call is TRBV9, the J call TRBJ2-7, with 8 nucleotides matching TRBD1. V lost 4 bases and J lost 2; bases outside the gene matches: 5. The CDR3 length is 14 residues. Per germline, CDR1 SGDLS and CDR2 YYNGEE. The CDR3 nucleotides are TGTGCCAGCAGCCCAGGGACAGGCGCCTACGAGCAGTACTTC. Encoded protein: CASSPGTGAYEQYF. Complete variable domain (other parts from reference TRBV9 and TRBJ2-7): DSGVTQTPKHLITATGQRVTLRCSPRSGDLSVYWYQQSLDQGLQFLIQYYNGEERAKGNILERFSAQQFPDLHSELNLSSLELGDSALYFCASSPGTGAYEQYFGPGTRLTVT.

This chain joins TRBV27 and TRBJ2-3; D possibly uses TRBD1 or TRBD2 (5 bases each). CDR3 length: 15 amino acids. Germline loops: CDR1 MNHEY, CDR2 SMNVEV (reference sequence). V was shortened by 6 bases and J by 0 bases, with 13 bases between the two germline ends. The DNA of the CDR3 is TGTGCCAGCAGCAGCAGGGAGCCTAGCACAGATACGCAGTATTTT. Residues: CASSSREPSTDTQYF.

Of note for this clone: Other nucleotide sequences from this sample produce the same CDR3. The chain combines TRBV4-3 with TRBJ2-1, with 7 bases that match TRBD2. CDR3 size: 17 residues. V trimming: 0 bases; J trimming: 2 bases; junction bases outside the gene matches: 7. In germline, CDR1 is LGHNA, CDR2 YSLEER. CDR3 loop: CASSQDLGLAAYNEQFF. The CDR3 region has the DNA TGCGCCAGCAGCCAAGATCTTGGGCTAGCGGCCTACAATGAGCAGTTCTTC.

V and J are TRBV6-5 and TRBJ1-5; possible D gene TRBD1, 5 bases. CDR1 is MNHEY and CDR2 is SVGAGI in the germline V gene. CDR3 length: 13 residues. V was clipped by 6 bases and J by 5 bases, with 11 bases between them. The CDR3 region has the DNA TGTGCCAGCAGGGAACAGGTTCATCAGCCCCAGCATTTT. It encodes CASREQVHQPQHF.

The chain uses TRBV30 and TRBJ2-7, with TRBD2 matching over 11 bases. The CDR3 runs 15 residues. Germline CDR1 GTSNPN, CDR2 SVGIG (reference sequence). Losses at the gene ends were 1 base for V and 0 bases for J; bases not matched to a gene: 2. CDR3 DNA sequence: TGTGCCTGGAGTGCTACTAGCGGGAGCTCCTACGAGCAGTACTTC. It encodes CAWSATSGSSYEQYF.

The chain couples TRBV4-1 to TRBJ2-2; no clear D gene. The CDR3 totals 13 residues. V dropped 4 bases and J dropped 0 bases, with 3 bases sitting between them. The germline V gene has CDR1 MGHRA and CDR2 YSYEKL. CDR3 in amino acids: CASSPPNTGELFF. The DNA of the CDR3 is TGCGCCAGCAGCCCCCCGAACACCGGGGAGCTGTTTTTT.